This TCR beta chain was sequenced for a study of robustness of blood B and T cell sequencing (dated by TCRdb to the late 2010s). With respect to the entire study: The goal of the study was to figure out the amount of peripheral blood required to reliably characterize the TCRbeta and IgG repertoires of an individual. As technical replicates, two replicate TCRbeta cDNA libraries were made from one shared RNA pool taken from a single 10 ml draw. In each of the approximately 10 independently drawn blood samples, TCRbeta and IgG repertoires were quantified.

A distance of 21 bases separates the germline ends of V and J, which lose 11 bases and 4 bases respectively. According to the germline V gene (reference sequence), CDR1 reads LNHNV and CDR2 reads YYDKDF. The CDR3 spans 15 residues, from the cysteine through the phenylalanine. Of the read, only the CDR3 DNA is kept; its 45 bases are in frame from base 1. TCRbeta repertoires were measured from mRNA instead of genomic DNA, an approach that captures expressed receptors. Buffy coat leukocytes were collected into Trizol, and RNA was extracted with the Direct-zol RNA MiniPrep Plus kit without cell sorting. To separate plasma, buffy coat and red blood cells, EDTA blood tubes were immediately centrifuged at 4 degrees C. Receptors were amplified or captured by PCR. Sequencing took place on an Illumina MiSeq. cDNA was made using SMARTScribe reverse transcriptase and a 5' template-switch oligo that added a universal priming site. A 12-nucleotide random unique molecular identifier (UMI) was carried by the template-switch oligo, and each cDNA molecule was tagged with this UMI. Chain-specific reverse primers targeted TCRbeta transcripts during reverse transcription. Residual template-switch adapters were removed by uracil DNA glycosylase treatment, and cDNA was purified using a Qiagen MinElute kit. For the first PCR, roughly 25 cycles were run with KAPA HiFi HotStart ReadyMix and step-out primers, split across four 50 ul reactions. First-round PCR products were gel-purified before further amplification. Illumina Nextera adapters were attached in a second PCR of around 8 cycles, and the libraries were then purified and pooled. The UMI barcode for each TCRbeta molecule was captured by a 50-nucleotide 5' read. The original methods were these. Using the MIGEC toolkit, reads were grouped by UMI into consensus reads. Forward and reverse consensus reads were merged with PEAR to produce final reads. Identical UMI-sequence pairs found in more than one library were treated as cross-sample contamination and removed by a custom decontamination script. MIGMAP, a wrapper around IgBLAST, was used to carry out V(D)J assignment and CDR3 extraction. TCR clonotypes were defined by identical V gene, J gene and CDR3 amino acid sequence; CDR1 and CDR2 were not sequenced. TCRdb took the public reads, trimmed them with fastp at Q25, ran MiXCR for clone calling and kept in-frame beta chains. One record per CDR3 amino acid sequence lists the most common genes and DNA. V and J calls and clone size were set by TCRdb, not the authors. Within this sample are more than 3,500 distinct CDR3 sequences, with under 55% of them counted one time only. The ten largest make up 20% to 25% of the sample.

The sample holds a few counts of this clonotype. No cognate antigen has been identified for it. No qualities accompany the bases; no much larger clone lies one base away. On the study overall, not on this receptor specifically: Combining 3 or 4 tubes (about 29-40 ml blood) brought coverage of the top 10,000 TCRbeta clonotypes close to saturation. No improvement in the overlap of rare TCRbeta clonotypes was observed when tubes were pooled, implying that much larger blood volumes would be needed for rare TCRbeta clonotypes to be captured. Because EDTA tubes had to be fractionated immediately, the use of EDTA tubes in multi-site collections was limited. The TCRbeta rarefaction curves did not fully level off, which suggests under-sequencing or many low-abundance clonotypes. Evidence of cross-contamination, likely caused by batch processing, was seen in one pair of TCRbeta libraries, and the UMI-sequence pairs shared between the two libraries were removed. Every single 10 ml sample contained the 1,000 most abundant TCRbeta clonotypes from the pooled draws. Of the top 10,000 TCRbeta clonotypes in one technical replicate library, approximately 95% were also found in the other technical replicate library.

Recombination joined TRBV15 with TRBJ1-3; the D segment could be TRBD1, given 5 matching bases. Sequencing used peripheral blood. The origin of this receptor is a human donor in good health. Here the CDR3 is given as CAVGGGNTPGNTIYF. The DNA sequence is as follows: TGTGCCGTCGGGGGGGGAAATACTCCCGGAAACACCATATATTTT.